Presented here are 14 T cell receptor beta chains from one specimen sequenced in a study of neoadjuvant anti-PD-1 for oral cavity cancer (dated by TCRdb to the early 2020s). Library prep was done by the immunoSEQ multiplex PCR assay. Not all clones reach the TCRdb copy of this immuneACCESS table, which keeps in-frame sequences only. Checked studies attribute under half of the gap to unresolved V genes and leave the rest unexplained. The sample table shows 63,000 or so clones, and 85% to 90% are seen once. Clones ranked in the top ten supply approximately 2.6% of the sample. Interpreted using the paper, the time point label stands for: after neoadjuvant nivolumab, at surgical resection. Sequenced here: PBMCs, sampled after nivolumab (anti-PD-1) treatment. These receptors originate from a person aged 40 to 85 with oral cavity squamous cell carcinoma.

This clone appeared a single time. This chain uses TRBV7-3 with TRBJ2-7; possibly TRBD2 for D (5 bases). Trimming took off 5 bases at V and 6 bases at J, with 14 bases between the two ends. This CDR3 spans 13 amino acids. Germline V gives CDR1 SGHTA, CDR2 FQGTGA. CDR3 protein: CASSLQAGREQYF. The CDR3 nucleotides are TGTGCCAGCAGCCTTCAGGCGGGCCGCGAGCAGTACTTC.

This clone was seen only once. This rearrangement joins TRBV6-5 to TRBJ1-6, with a tentative D call TRBD1 (6 bases). Trimming removed 3 bases at V and 10 bases at J, with 13 bases between. Germline-derived CDR1 and CDR2 are MNHEY and SVGAGI. The CDR3 runs 14 residues. The CDR3 nucleotides are TGTGCCAGCAGTTATGGTCAGGGGATCTCACCCCTCCACTTT. It codes for CASSYGQGISPLHF.

The chain employs TRBV7-8 and TRBJ1-4, with unresolved D. Germline V CDR1 and CDR2: SGHVS, FQNEAQ. V was cut by 5 bases and J by 14 bases, with 21 bases left in between. The CDR3 consists of 14 residues. DNA for the CDR3: TGTGCCAGCAGCCCGCTGAGGGTGAGGTTTAGGCTGTTTTTT. Amino acid sequence: CASSPLRVRFRLFF.

With regard to this clone: The CDR3 does not close with the conserved phenylalanine or tryptophan, likely indicating a read error. The DNA is left out, because the CDR3 cannot be placed on it with certainty; the CDR3 is given as TCRdb lists it. The rearrangement joins TRBV30 to TRBJ2-7; the table gives TRBD2 as D, unverified against the DNA. Germline V gives CDR1 GTSNPN, CDR2 SVGIG (reference sequence). The CDR3 is made up of 12 amino acids, end residues included. CDR3 amino acids: CACHRPAGVEYL.

The V and J genes are TRBV5-1 and TRBJ1-1; D ambiguous. CDR1 and CDR2 from the germline V gene are SGHRS and YFSETQ. The V end lost 0 bases, the J end lost 6 bases, and 12 bases lay between the germline ends. The CDR3 has 14 amino acids. DNA of the CDR3: TGCGCCAGCAGCTTGGCAGCCAGACCCTCTGAAGCTTTCTTT. This encodes CASSLAARPSEAFF. Combining the CDR3 with reference TRBV5-1 and TRBJ1-1 gives the whole variable domain KAGVTQTPRYLIKTRGQQVTLSCSPISGHRSVSWYQQTPGQGLQFLFEYFSETQRNKGNFPGRFSGRQFSNSRSEMNVSTLELGDSALYLCASSLAARPSEAFFGQGTRLTVV.

The CDR3 nucleotides read TGTGCCAGCGACGGGAGTTCCGGGGAGCTGTTTTTT. It is translated as CASDGSSGELFF. V is TRBV28 and J is TRBJ2-2; tentatively, D is TRBD2 (6 bases). Trimming shortened V by 8 bases and J by 6 bases, and 10 bases separated the two germline ends. Germline lookup yields CDR1 MDHEN and CDR2 SYDVKM. The CDR3 length is 12 residues.

V and J are TRBV4-1 and TRBJ2-1; D is ambiguous. Germline CDR1 MGHRA, CDR2 YSYEKL. The length of the CDR3 is 14 residues. Deletions cut 0 bases from V and 4 bases from J, with 7 bases between. The CDR3: CASSQEDNYNEQFF. Written as DNA, the CDR3 is TGCGCCAGCAGCCAAGAGGATAATTACAATGAGCAGTTCTTC.

The chain recombines TRBV5-4 with TRBJ1-1, with D perhaps TRBD1 (6 bases). Per germline, CDR1 SGHNT and CDR2 YYREEE (reference sequence). The CDR3 loop spans 14 amino acids. The germline V and J ends were trimmed by 5 bases and 4 bases, with 15 bases remaining between them. The CDR3 bases are TGTGCCAGCAGAAGCATCGGGGGGGCCACTGAAGCTTTCTTT. Protein sequence: CASRSIGGATEAFF.

The chain employs TRBV6-4 and TRBJ2-1; 10 bases are a match to TRBD2. The J segment lost 4 bases and the V segment lost 0 bases, leaving 3 bases of the junction unmatched. Per germline, CDR1 MRHNA and CDR2 SNTAGT. This CDR3 has 16 amino acids. The CDR3 here is CASSDSSGRGYNEQFF. The CDR3 nucleotides are TGTGCCAGCAGTGACTCAAGCGGGAGGGGGTACAATGAGCAGTTCTTC.

The chain combines TRBV4-1 with TRBJ2-7; 8 positions agree with TRBD1. CDR3 length equals 15 residues. Germline V gene data show CDR1 as MGHRA and CDR2 as YSYEKL. Trimming removed 2 bases from V and 4 bases from J; junction bases left unmatched: 7. DNA for the CDR3: TGCGCCAGCAGCCAACTAGTGACAGGGGCTTACGAGCAGTACTTC. Its protein product is CASSQLVTGAYEQYF.

This clone was counted a single time. J is TRBJ2-5 and V is TRBV6-1; no clear D. The length of the CDR3 is 14 residues. Germline V gene sequence: CDR1 MNHNS, CDR2 SASEGT. V was shortened by 6 bases and J by 6 bases, with 17 bases between the two germline ends. The CDR3 sequence: CASRPDLTGQTQYF. In DNA form, the CDR3 reads TGTGCCAGCAGGCCCGACTTAACTGGGCAGACCCAGTACTTC.

This clone appeared once. DNA of the CDR3: TGTGCCAGCAGGCTACTAGCGGGTGGTTTTAGATACAATGAGCAGTTCTTC. Its protein product is CASRLLAGGFRYNEQFF. The chain recombines TRBV11-2 with TRBJ2-1; 9 positions agree with TRBD2. CDR3 length: 17 amino acids. V shed 6 bases, J shed 4 bases, and the junction held 13 bases outside the gene matches. CDR1 is SGHAT and CDR2 is FQNNGV in the germline V gene.

This clone has only one observation. The chain has TRBV5-1 and TRBJ2-4; 8 bases match TRBD2. CDR1 and CDR2 (germline): SGHRS, YFSETQ. V lost 0 bases and J lost 3; bases outside the gene matches: 5. The CDR3 contains 16 residues. CDR3 sequence: CASSLVWRGDKNIQYF. Here the CDR3 DNA reads TGCGCCAGCAGCTTGGTTTGGCGGGGGGACAAAAACATTCAGTACTTC.

The rearrangement links TRBV30 to TRBJ2-3, with 9 bases matching TRBD2. V was clipped by 2 bases and J by 4 bases; unmatched bases: 7. CDR3 length: 15 residues. CDR1 and CDR2 from the germline V gene are GTSNPN and SVGIG (reference sequence). CDR3 in amino acids: CAWSPLAGSPDTQYF. The CDR3 DNA reads as TGTGCCTGGAGTCCCCTAGCGGGAAGTCCAGATACGCAGTATTTT.